This TCR beta chain was identified during a study of vaccination and CD4 T cells after COVID-19. The overall study: Each control was exposed to a CEFX pool, an HIV-1 Nef pool, or no peptide at all.

This CDR3 is 15 amino acids long. Per germline, CDR1 SNHLY and CDR2 FYNNEI. Trimming took 6 bases from V and 1 from J, leaving 10 bases between them. Study results and caveats: Relatively few convalescent patients were studied, without early post-infection timepoints.

Sequencing of cultured CD4+ T cell DNA used the Oncomine TCR Beta short-read assay. In TCRdb, the PCR reads were re-called with MiXCR into one record per CDR3 protein. This table holds fewer than 9,500 distinct CDR3 sequences, 50% to 70% found once. Documented treatment: roughly 10-day PBMC culture with coronavirus spike peptide pools or control peptides (ViraFEST assay). On this clonotype: Antigen: not known.

This chain connects TRBV2 to TRBJ2-6; the D is unclear. This receptor was identified in a human donor who had recovered from COVID-19. Specimen: CD4+ T cells from blood, cultured in vitro. The CDR3 sequence is CASRAQRSGANVLTF. The CDR3 bases are TGTGCCAGCAGAGCTCAAAGGTCTGGGGCCAACGTCCTGACTTTC.